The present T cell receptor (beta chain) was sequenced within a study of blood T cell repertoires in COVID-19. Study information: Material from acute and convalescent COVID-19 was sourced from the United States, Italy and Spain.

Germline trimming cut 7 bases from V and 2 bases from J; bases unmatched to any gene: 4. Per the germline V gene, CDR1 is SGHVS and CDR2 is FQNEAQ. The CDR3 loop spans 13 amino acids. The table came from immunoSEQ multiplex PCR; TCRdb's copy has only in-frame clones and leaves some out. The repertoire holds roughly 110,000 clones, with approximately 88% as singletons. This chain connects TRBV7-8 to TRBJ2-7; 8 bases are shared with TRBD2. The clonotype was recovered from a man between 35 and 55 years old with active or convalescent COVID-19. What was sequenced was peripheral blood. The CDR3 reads CASTGGFPYEQYF. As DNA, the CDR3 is TGTGCCAGCACGGGGGGGTTCCCCTACGAGCAGTACTTC.